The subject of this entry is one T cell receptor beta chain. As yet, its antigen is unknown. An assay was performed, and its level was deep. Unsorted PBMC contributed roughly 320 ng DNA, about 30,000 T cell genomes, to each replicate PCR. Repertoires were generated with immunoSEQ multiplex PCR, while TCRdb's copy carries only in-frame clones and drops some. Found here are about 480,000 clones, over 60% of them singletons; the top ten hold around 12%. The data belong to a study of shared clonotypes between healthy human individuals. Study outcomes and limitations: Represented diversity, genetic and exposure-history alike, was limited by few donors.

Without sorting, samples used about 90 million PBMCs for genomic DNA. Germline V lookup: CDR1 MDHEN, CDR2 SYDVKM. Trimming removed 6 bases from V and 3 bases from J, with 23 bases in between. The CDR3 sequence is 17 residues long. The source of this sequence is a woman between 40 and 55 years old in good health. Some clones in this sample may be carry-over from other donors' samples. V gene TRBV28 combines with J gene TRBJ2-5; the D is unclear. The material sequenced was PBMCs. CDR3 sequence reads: CASSRLGRLGSKETQYF. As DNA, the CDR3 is TGTGCCAGCAGCCGCCTCGGCAGGCTGGGGTCAAAAGAGACCCAGTACTTC.